The 32 T cell receptor beta chains given below trace back to one sample, sequenced in a study of CD8+CD57+ T cells in acquired aplastic anemia. The use of genomic DNA as template underpinned the TCR beta VDJ and CDR3 profiling. MiXCR, applied by TCRdb to the reads, yields one record per CDR3 protein. The data show 200,000 or so distinct CDR3 sequences, roughly 64% seen once. The sequenced sample was sorted CD4+, CD8+, or CD8+CD57+ T cells (not recorded which) from PBMCs. The receptors come from a human donor with severe aplastic anemia or a healthy control (not recorded which).

The chain recombines TRBV7-9 with TRBJ2-7; D is perhaps TRBD1 or TRBD2 (6 bases each). This CDR3 region has 17 residues. The V gene's germline CDR1 is SEHNR and CDR2 FQNEAQ (reference sequence). The V end lost 5 bases, the J end lost 0 bases, and 20 bases lay between the germline ends. CDR3: CASSEGDSPLLSYEQYF. CDR3 DNA sequence: TGTGCCAGCAGCGAGGGGGACTCACCGTTACTCTCCTACGAGCAGTACTTC. Using reference TRBV7-9 and TRBJ2-7 for the parts outside the CDR3, the full variable domain is DTGVSQNPRHKITKRGQNVTFRCDPISEHNRLYWYRQTLGQGPEFLTYFQNEAQLEKSRLLSDRFSAERPKGSFSTLEIQRTEQGDSAMYLCASSEGDSPLLSYEQYFGPGTRLTVT.

The chain recombines TRBV12-3 or TRBV12-4 with TRBJ1-2; 8 nucleotides align to TRBD1. Unmatched junction bases numbered 11, after V lost 6 bases and J lost 8 bases. The CDR3 totals 14 residues. The CDR3 protein is CASRLSRGRYGYTF. The CDR3 DNA sequence: TGTGCCAGCAGGTTGAGCAGGGGGCGATACGGCTACACCTTC.

As concerns this clonotype: An end of the junction differs from the germline gene, which may be a read error. The chain has TRBV7-9 and TRBJ1-3, with D possibly being TRBD1 (6 bases). CDR1 and CDR2 from the germline V gene are SEHNR and FQNEAQ (reference sequence). This CDR3 is 15 amino acids long. CDR3 nucleotides: TGTGCCAGCAGCATCCCGACAGGCTCTGGAAACACCATATGTTTT. Translated: CASSIPTGSGNTICF.

The chain is built from TRBV7-2 and TRBJ2-5; tentative D call: TRBD2 (5 bases). CDR1 and CDR2 from the germline V gene are SGHTA and FQGNSA. With 5 bases removed from V and 2 bases from J, the gap between germline ends came to 9 bases. The CDR3 covers 13 residues. This chain's CDR3 is CASSPRTQETQYF. The CDR3 region has the DNA TGTGCCAGCAGCCCCAGGACTCAAGAGACCCAGTACTTC.

The J gene is TRBJ2-2, the V gene TRBV7-6; 8 bases line up with TRBD1. V was clipped by 3 bases and J by 3 bases; unmatched bases: 6. Germline V lookup: CDR1 SGHVS, CDR2 FNYEAQ. This CDR3 region has 16 residues. CDR3 coding DNA: TGTGCCAGCAGCTTGAGGACAGGGAAGGACACCGGGGAGCTGTTTTTT. The encoded protein is CASSLRTGKDTGELFF.

In the case of this clonotype: Just one base apart from a much larger clone, this may be a read error. This chain connects TRBV6-1 to TRBJ1-2, with D uncertain. The CDR3 loop spans 14 amino acids. Germline V gives CDR1 MNHNS, CDR2 SASEGT. The CDR3 region has the DNA TGTGCCAGCAGTTACCATGCAGCTAACGATGGCTACACCTTC. Protein: CASSYHAANDGYTF.

V and J are TRBV24-1 and TRBJ2-7; D is unresolved. CDR3 length: 16 residues. From germline, CDR1 is KGHDR and CDR2 SFDVKD. V lost 1 base and J lost 6, with 18 bases in between. The CDR3 region has the DNA TGTGCCACCAGTGATTTAGCATGGATAGGCGCCCTCGAGCAGTACTTC. It yields the protein CATSDLAWIGALEQYF.

J is TRBJ2-7 and V is TRBV29-1, with 10 bases matching TRBD1. The DNA end lines up better with TRBJ2-5; the J call may be wrong. The CDR3 is 12 residues long. The V gene's germline CDR1 is SQVTM and CDR2 ANQGSEA. The CDR3 bases are TGCAGCGTTAAGGGACAGGGGGAGACCCAGTACTTC. This gives the protein CSVKGQGETQYF.

In this sample, this clonotype turned up many times. The gene calls are TRBV7-6 and TRBJ2-6; a possible D gene is TRBD1 (5 bases). V was shortened by 4 bases and J by 0 bases, with 16 bases between the two germline ends. Germline values: CDR1 SGHVS, CDR2 FNYEAQ. CDR3 length: 18 amino acids. This chain's CDR3 is CASSSPQGWGSGANVLTF. The CDR3 coding sequence is TGTGCCAGCAGCTCCCCCCAGGGCTGGGGCTCTGGGGCCAACGTCCTGACTTTC.

The genes are TRBV14 and TRBJ1-4, with TRBD1 matching over 9 bases. The CDR3 length is 17 residues. With 8 bases clipped from V and 6 bases from J, the junction kept 16 bases outside the gene matches. The germline V gene has CDR1 SGHDN and CDR2 FVKESK. The CDR3 DNA reads TGTGCCAGCCCTCCCGGGACAGGGAGACCTCTGGATGAAAAACTGTTTTTT. Protein sequence: CASPPGTGRPLDEKLFF.

V usage is TRBV5-1 and J usage is TRBJ2-3; 7 nucleotides match TRBD2. Trimming cost V 5 bases and J 2 bases; bases outside gene matches: 5. CDR3 size: 14 residues. The germline V gene encodes CDR1 SGHRS and CDR2 YFSETQ. The CDR3 DNA sequence: TGCGCCAGCAGAAGCGGGGAGATCACAGATACGCAGTATTTT. Its protein product is CASRSGEITDTQYF. Combining the CDR3 with reference TRBV5-1 and TRBJ2-3 gives the whole variable domain KAGVTQTPRYLIKTRGQQVTLSCSPISGHRSVSWYQQTPGQGLQFLFEYFSETQRNKGNFPGRFSGRQFSNSRSEMNVSTLELGDSALYLCASRSGEITDTQYFGPGTRLTVL.

This clonotype was found many times. The genes are TRBV7-3 and TRBJ2-1; D tentatively reads TRBD1 or TRBD2 (7 bases each). CDR3 size: 15 residues. The ends were cut back, 6 bases at V and 8 bases at J, with 20 bases in the middle. Germline V CDR1 and CDR2: SGHTA, FQGTGA. CDR3: CASSEGTAGQDEQFF. CDR3 bases: TGTGCCAGCAGTGAAGGGACAGCGGGGCAGGATGAGCAGTTCTTC. Full variable domain (outside the CDR3, taken from reference TRBV7-3 and TRBJ2-1): GAGVSQTPSNKVTEKGKYVELRCDPISGHTALYWYRQSLGQGPEFLIYFQGTGAADDSGLPNDRFFAVRPEGSVSTLKIQRTERGDSAVYLCASSEGTAGQDEQFFGPGTRLTVL.

The gene calls are TRBV9 and TRBJ1-2, with D hard to call. With 4 bases removed from V and 3 bases from J, the gap between germline ends came to 13 bases. The CDR3 length is 14 residues. Looked up from germline, CDR1 is SGDLS and CDR2 is YYNGEE. The CDR3 region has the DNA TGTGCCAGCAGCCCAGAGGGCGGGGACTATGGCTACACCTTC. This encodes CASSPEGGDYGYTF.

At least ten counts were recorded for this clonotype. The chain combines TRBV27 with TRBJ1-6; D is possibly TRBD1 (6 bases). The V end was cut by 3 bases, the J end by 0 bases, with 12 bases between. There are 17 residues in the CDR3. CDR1 and CDR2 from the germline V gene are MNHEY and SMNVEV (reference sequence). Here the CDR3 reads CASSFHHRDSYNSPLHF. The CDR3 DNA reads as TGTGCCAGCAGTTTCCACCACAGGGACTCCTATAATTCACCCCTCCACTTT.

The rearrangement uses TRBV2 and TRBJ2-7; 7 nucleotides agree with TRBD2. V lost 5 bases and J lost 7; bases outside the gene matches: 11. This CDR3 comprises 14 residues. Looked up from germline, CDR1 is SNHLY and CDR2 is FYNNEI. The CDR3 DNA reads TGTGCCAGCAGTCCTAGTGCAGCGGGGCAAGAGCAGTACTTC. The encoded protein is CASSPSAAGQEQYF.

V is TRBV11-1 and J is TRBJ2-1; possibly TRBD1 for D (6 bases). The length of the CDR3 is 15 residues. CDR1 is SGHAT, CDR2 FQDESV, per germline (reference sequence). The V gene lost 5 bases and the J gene lost 0 bases, with 11 bases spanning the gap. The CDR3 nucleotides are TGTGCCAGCAGCAATACAGGGAGCTCCTACAATGAGCAGTTCTTC. It codes for CASSNTGSSYNEQFF.

This rearrangement joins TRBV12-3 or TRBV12-4 to TRBJ2-4, with 7 positions matching TRBD1. The V and J ends lost 5 bases and 0 bases, in that order; junction bases with no gene match: 7. CDR3 length: 16 amino acids. In DNA, the CDR3 is TGTGCCAGCAGTGTTGGGACAGCCTTAGCCAAAAACATTCAGTACTTC. It translates to CASSVGTALAKNIQYF.

This clonotype has just one count. The chain couples TRBV29-1 to TRBJ2-2, with unresolved D. There are 14 residues in the CDR3. V lost 3 bases to trimming and J lost 1 base, with 9 bases between them. Per the germline V gene, CDR1 is SQVTM and CDR2 is ANQGSEA. This chain's CDR3 is CSVDTQLNTGELFF. Here the CDR3 DNA reads TGCAGCGTTGATACCCAGCTGAACACCGGGGAGCTGTTTTTT.

This chain uses TRBV7-8 with TRBJ2-7, with D possibly matching TRBD1 (6 bases). This CDR3 comprises 17 residues. Germline lookup yields CDR1 SGHVS and CDR2 FQNEAQ. The ends were cut back, 2 bases at V and 4 bases at J, with 21 bases in the middle. CDR3 sequence: CASSLIGSLDRRYEQYF. The CDR3 DNA sequence: TGTGCCAGCAGCTTAATCGGCTCATTAGACAGGCGGTACGAGCAGTACTTC.

This clonotype occurred once. V usage is TRBV7-9 and J usage is TRBJ1-4; weak D call: TRBD1 (6 bases). Germline values: CDR1 SEHNR, CDR2 FQNEAQ (reference sequence). The CDR3 extends over 14 amino acids. Trimming cost V 3 bases and J 5 bases, with 10 bases left between them. The CDR3 loop reads CASSLLTGNEKLFF. The CDR3 DNA reads as TGTGCCAGCAGCTTGTTAACAGGGAATGAAAAACTGTTTTTT.

This chain links TRBV7-9 with TRBJ2-7, with D maybe TRBD2 (6 bases). The CDR3 length is 12 residues. Germline CDR1 and CDR2: SEHNR and FQNEAQ (reference sequence). V was shortened by 5 bases and J by 6 bases, with 11 bases between the two germline ends. The CDR3 protein is CASSTRLGEQYF. CDR3 DNA: TGTGCCAGCAGCACTCGACTAGGCGAGCAGTACTTC.

The chain recombines TRBV7-2 with TRBJ2-1, with TRBD2 identical over 7 bases. V trimming: 3 bases; J trimming: 3 bases; junction bases outside the gene matches: 8. Germline V gives CDR1 SGHTA, CDR2 FQGNSA. The CDR3 sequence is 16 residues long. The CDR3 DNA follows: TGTGCCAGCAGCTTCGGTCGCGGGAGAATCTACAATGAGCAGTTCTTC. Its translation is CASSFGRGRIYNEQFF.

This rearrangement joins TRBV20-1 to TRBJ1-1, with unresolved D. The CDR3 runs 14 residues. The V gene lost 6 bases and the J gene lost 1 base, with 15 bases spanning the gap. Germline CDR1 DFQATT, CDR2 SNEGSKA (reference sequence). CDR3 protein: CSALTDPRNTEAFF. The CDR3 bases are TGCAGTGCCCTCACTGATCCTCGGAACACTGAAGCTTTCTTT.

The chain combines TRBV7-9 with TRBJ2-1, with D perhaps matching TRBD2 (5 bases). V was pared by 3 bases and J by 9 bases, with 18 bases between. CDR1 SEHNR and CDR2 FQNEAQ come from the germline V gene (reference sequence). The CDR3 covers 15 residues. The CDR3 here is CASSFIDGLAGEQFF. CDR3 DNA sequence: TGTGCCAGCAGCTTTATAGACGGGCTGGCGGGTGAGCAGTTCTTC. Based on the CDR3 plus reference TRBV7-9 and TRBJ2-1, the full variable domain is DTGVSQNPRHKITKRGQNVTFRCDPISEHNRLYWYRQTLGQGPEFLTYFQNEAQLEKSRLLSDRFSAERPKGSFSTLEIQRTEQGDSAMYLCASSFIDGLAGEQFFGPGTRLTVL.

This clonotype was observed a few times. The chain employs TRBV5-1 and TRBJ2-2; 7 bases are a match to TRBD1. The V gene end was trimmed by 3 bases and the J gene end by 0 bases; junction bases not matched to a gene: 2. Germline lookup yields CDR1 SGHRS and CDR2 YFSETQ. The CDR3 is 15 amino acids. DNA for the CDR3: TGCGCCAGCAGCTGGGACAGCTCGAACACCGGGGAGCTGTTTTTT. This codes for CASSWDSSNTGELFF.

This rearrangement joins TRBV2 to TRBJ2-1, with TRBD2 identical over 12 bases. Germline CDR1 is SNHLY and CDR2 is FYNNEI. J was trimmed by 4 bases and V by 6 bases; bases with no gene match: 1. The CDR3 has 14 amino acids. The CDR3 here is CASRTSGGYNEQFF. As DNA, the CDR3 is TGTGCCAGCAGGACTAGCGGGGGTTACAATGAGCAGTTCTTC.

Regarding this clonotype: One end of the junction does not line up with germline, which may come from a read error. The DNA of the CDR3 is TGTGCCAGCAGCTTAGCCAGGGGGAGTGTGGAGGGCTACACCTTC. It encodes CASSLARGSVEGYTF. The chain employs TRBV12-3 or TRBV12-4 and TRBJ1-2; TRBD1 matches at 7 bases. The CDR3 runs 15 residues.

The gene calls are TRBV15 and TRBJ1-1; possible D gene TRBD1, 5 bases. Germline V gene sequence: CDR1 LNHNV, CDR2 YYDKDF (reference sequence). Deletions cut 1 base from V and 8 bases from J, with 11 bases between. The CDR3 contains 13 residues. The CDR3, as DNA: TGTGCCACCAGCAGAGGCGTGACAGAGGAAGCTTTCTTT. This codes for CATSRGVTEEAFF. The whole variable domain, remainder taken from reference TRBV15 and TRBJ1-1, is DAMVIQNPRYQVTQFGKPVTLSCSQTLNHNVMYWYQQKSSQAPKLLFHYYDKDFNNEADTPDNFQSRRPNTSFCFLDIRSPGLGDTAMYLCATSRGVTEEAFFGQGTRLTVV.

This chain links TRBV20-1 with TRBJ2-7; 10 bases fit TRBD2. The CDR3 is 17 residues long. The germline V gene encodes CDR1 DFQATT and CDR2 SNEGSKA (reference sequence). Germline trimming cut 0 bases from V and 3 bases from J; bases unmatched to any gene: 11. The CDR3 nucleotides read TGCAGTGCTAGAGATCAGAGATTAGCGGGGGGCGTCTACGAGCAGTACTTC. Its protein product is CSARDQRLAGGVYEQYF.

The CDR3 sequence: CSARRGDGTDTQYF. The CDR3 nucleotides read TGCAGTGCTAGACGAGGGGATGGCACAGATACGCAGTATTTT. This chain joins TRBV20-1 and TRBJ2-3, with D perhaps matching TRBD1 or TRBD2 (5 bases each). Germline V lookup: CDR1 DFQATT, CDR2 SNEGSKA (reference sequence). The V and J ends lost 2 bases and 1 base respectively, with 10 bases between them. The CDR3 extends over 14 amino acids.

A remark on this clonotype: The germline gene is not matched at one end of the junction; a read error may be the cause. The V and J genes are TRBV5-5 and TRBJ2-7; 9 positions match TRBD2. The CDR3 runs to 14 residues. Looked up from germline, CDR1 is SGHKS and CDR2 is YYEKEE (reference sequence). In DNA, the CDR3 is TGTGCCAGCAGCTACGGGACTAGCTCCTCCGAGCAGTACTTC. This encodes CASSYGTSSSEQYF.

This chain joins TRBV7-9 and TRBJ1-5; D is unclear. The germline V gene encodes CDR1 SEHNR and CDR2 FQNEAQ (reference sequence). The CDR3 has 13 amino acids. The germline V and J ends were trimmed by 8 bases and 3 bases, with 11 bases remaining between them. The CDR3: CASVVGHNQPQHF. The CDR3 DNA reads TGTGCCAGCGTGGTGGGTCACAATCAGCCCCAGCATTTT.